The present entry profiles one T cell receptor (beta chain) with its context. Reprocessing the 5' RACE reads, TCRdb reports a single entry for every CDR3 protein and omits DNA. The listing contains 200,000 to 250,000 distinct CDR3 sequences. This CDR3 has 13 residues. The V gene's germline CDR1 is MNHEY and CDR2 SVGAGI. This entry is derived from a study of monozygotic twins with inflammatory bowel disease. The sequencing input was blood. This TCR was sampled from a human donor with ulcerative colitis or Crohn's disease, or a healthy co-twin of an affected twin (not recorded which). The chain has TRBV6-5 and TRBJ1-1; TCRdb calls TRBD1, which cannot be checked without DNA. CDR3: CASRPDRVTEAFF.